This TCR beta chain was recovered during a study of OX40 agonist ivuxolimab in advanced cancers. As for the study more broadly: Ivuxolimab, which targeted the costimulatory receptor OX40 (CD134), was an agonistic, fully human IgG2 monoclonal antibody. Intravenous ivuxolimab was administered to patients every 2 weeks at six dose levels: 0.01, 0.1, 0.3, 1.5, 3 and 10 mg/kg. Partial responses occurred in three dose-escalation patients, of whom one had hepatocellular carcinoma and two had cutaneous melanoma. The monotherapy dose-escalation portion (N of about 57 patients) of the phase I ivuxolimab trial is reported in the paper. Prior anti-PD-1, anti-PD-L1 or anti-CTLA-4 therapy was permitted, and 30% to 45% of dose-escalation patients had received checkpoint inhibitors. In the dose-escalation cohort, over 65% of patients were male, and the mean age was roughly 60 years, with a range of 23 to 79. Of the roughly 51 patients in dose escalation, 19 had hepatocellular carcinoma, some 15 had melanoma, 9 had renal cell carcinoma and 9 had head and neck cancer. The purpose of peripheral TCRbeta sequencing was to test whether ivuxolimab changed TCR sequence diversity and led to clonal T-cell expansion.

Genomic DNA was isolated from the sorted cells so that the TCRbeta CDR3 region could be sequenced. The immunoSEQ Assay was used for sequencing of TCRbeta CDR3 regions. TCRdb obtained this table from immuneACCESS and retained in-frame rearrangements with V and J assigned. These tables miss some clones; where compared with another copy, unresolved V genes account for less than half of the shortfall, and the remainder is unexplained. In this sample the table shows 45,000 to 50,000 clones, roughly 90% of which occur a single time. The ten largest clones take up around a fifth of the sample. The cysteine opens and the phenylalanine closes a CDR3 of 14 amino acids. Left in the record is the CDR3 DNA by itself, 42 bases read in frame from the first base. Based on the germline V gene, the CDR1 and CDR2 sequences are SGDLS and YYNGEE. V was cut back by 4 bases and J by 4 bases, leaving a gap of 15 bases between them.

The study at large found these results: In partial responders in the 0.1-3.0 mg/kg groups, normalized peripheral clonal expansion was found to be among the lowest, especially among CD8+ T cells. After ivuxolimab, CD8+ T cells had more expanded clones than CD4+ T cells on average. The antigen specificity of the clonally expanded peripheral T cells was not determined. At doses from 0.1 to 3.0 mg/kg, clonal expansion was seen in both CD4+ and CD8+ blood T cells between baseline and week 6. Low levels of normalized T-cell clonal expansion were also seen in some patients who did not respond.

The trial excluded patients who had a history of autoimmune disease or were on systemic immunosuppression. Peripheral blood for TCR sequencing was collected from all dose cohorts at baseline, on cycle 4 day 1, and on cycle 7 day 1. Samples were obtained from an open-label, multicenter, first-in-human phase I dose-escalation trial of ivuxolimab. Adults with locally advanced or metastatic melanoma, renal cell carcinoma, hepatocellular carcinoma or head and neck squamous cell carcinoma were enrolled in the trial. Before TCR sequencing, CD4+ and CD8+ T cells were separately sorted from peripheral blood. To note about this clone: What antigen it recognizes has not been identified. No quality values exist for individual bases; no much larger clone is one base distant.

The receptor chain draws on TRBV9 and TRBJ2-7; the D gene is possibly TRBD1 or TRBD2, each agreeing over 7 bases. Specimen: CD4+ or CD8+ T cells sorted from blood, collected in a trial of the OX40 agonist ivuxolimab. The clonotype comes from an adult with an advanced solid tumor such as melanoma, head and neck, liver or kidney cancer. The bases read TGTGCCAGCAGCCCAGGGGGAGGGGGTTACGAGCAGTACTTC. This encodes CASSPGGGGYEQYF.